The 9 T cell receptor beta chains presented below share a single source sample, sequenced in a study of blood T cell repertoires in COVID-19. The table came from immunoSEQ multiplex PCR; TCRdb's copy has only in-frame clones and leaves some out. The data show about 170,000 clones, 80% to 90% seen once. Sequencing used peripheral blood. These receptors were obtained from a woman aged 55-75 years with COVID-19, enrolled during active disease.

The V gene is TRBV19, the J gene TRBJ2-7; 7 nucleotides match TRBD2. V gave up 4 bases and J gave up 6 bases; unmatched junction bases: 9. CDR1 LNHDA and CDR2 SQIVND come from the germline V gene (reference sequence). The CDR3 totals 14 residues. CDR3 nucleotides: TGTGCCAGTAGTACACGGGAGGTCCTTTTCGAGCAGTACTTC. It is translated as CASSTREVLFEQYF.

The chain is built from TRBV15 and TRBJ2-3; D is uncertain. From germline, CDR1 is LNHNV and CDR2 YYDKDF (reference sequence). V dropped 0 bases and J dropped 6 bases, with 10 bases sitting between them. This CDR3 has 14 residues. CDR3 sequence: CATSREKSLDTQYF. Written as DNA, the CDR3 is TGTGCCACCAGCAGAGAGAAGAGTCTGGATACGCAGTATTTT.

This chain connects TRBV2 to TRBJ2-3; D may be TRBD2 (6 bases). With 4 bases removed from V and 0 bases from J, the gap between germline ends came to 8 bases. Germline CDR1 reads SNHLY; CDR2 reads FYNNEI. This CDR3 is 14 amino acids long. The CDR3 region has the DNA TGTGCCAGCAGTGTCGGGGGAAGCACAGATACGCAGTATTTT. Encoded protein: CASSVGGSTDTQYF.

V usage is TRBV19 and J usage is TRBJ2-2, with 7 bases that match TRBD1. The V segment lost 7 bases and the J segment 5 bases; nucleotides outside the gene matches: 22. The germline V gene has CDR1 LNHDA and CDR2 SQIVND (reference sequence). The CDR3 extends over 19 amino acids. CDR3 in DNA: TGTGCCAGTAACCTTCTTCTCAGTAAGACAGGGCGGGCAACCGGGGAGCTGTTTTTT. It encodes CASNLLLSKTGRATGELFF.

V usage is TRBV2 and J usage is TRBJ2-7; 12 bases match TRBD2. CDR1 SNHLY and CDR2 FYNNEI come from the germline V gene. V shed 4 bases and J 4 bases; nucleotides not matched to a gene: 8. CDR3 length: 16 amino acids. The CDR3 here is CASSASGTSGLYEQYF. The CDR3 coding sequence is TGTGCCAGCAGTGCATCCGGGACTAGCGGGCTTTACGAGCAGTACTTC.

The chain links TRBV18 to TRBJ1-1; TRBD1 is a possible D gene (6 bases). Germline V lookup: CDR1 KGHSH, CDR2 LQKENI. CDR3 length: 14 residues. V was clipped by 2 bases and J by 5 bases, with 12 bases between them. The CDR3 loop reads CASSPTGGGTEAFF. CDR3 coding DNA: TGTGCCAGCTCACCAACGGGAGGGGGAACTGAAGCTTTCTTT.

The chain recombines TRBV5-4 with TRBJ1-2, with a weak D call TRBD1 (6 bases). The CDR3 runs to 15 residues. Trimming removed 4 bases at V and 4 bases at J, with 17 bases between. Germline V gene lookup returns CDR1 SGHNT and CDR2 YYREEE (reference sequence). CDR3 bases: TGTGCCAGCAGCGCCGGGACGGACAGTTCCTATGGCTACACCTTC. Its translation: CASSAGTDSSYGYTF.

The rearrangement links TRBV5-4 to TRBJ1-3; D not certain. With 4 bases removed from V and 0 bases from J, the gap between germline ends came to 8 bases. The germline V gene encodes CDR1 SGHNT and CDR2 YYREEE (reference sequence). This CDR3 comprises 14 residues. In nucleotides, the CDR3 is TGTGCCAGCAGCGTCCTTAACTCTGGAAACACCATATATTTT. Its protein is CASSVLNSGNTIYF. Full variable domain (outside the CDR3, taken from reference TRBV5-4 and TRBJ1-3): ETGVTQSPTHLIKTRGQQVTLRCSSQSGHNTVSWYQQALGQGPQFIFQYYREEENGRGNFPPRFSGLQFPNYSSELNVNALELDDSALYLCASSVLNSGNTIYFGEGSWLTVV.

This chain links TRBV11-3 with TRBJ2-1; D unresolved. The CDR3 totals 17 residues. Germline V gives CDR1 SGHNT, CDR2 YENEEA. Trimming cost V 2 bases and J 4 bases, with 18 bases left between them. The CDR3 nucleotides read TGTGCCAGCAGCTTATTCGCAGGCCCCGGAATTTACAATGAGCAGTTCTTC. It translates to CASSLFAGPGIYNEQFF.